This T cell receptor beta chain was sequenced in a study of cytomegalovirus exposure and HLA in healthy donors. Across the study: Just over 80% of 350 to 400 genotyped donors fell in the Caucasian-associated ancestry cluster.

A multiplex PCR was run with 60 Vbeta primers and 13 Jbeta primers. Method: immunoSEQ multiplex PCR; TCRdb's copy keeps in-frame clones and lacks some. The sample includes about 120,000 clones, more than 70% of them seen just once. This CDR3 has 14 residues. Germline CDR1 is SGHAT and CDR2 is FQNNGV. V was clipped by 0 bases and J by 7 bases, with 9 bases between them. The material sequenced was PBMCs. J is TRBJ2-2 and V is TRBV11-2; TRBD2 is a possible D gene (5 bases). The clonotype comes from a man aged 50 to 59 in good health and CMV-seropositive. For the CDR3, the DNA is TGTGCCAGCAGCTTAGAAAGAGGGAGCGGGGAGCTGTTTTTT. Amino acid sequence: CASSLERGSGELFF.